The 18 T cell receptor beta chains below all came from one sample that was sequenced in a study of T cell changes during pregnancy in multiple sclerosis (dated by TCRdb to about 2019). Library prep was done by the immunoSEQ multiplex PCR assay. TCRdb retrieved this table from immuneACCESS and kept in-frame rearrangements only. Not all clones are present; in checked studies, unresolved V genes account for under half, and no reason is known for the remainder. This sample lists over 70,000 clones; approximately 90% were detected once. The ten biggest clones cover 1.5% to 2% of the sample. Sequencing used peripheral blood, obtained in the first trimester of pregnancy. These receptors originate from a female donor in good health, enrolled as a control in a pregnancy study.

The chain links TRBV29-1 to TRBJ2-5, with D tentatively TRBD2 (5 bases). Trimming shortened V by 8 bases and J by 4 bases, and 20 bases separated the two germline ends. The CDR3 contains 14 residues. CDR1 is SQVTM, CDR2 ANQGSEA, per germline. The CDR3, as DNA: TGCAGCTCACTCGGGAAGGGCGGCGGAGAGACCCAGTACTTC. Translated, it gives CSSLGKGGGETQYF.

This chain connects TRBV27 to TRBJ2-7; TRBD1 might be the D (6 bases). The CDR3 loop spans 15 amino acids. Germline CDR1 and CDR2: MNHEY and SMNVEV (reference sequence). V was shortened by 6 bases and J by 6 bases, with 21 bases between the two germline ends. CDR3 bases: TGTGCCAGCAGCTTGGGACACTCCGGGACACGCGAGCAGTACTTC. Its translation is CASSLGHSGTREQYF.

J is TRBJ2-1 and V is TRBV28, with TRBD2 as a possible D gene (5 bases). V was clipped by 2 bases and J by 0 bases, with 8 bases between them. CDR1 and CDR2 from the germline V gene are MDHEN and SYDVKM. The CDR3 extends over 15 amino acids. CDR3 region: CASSLDYSSYNEQFF. CDR3 DNA: TGTGCCAGCAGTTTAGACTACAGCTCCTACAATGAGCAGTTCTTC.

V and J are TRBV5-1 and TRBJ2-3, with a possible D match to TRBD2 (5 bases). This CDR3 is built from 14 residues. Germline V gene data show CDR1 as SGHRS and CDR2 as YFSETQ. V dropped 1 base and J dropped 6 bases, with 12 bases sitting between them. The CDR3 DNA is TGCGCCAGCAGCTTGTCTTGGACTCTCGATACGCAGTATTTT. This gives the protein CASSLSWTLDTQYF.

V is TRBV25-1 and J is TRBJ2-5, with 7 bases fitting TRBD1. The CDR3 has 16 amino acids. V gave up 4 bases and J gave up 2 bases; unmatched junction bases: 10. Germline CDR1 is MGHDK and CDR2 is SYGVNS. The CDR3 is CASSALTGTAQETQYF. In DNA, the CDR3 is TGTGCCAGCAGTGCCCTTACCGGGACAGCACAAGAGACCCAGTACTTC.

The chain is built from TRBV2 and TRBJ2-7, with TRBD1 matching 10 bases. The CDR3 is made up of 13 amino acids. CDR1 and CDR2 from the germline V gene are SNHLY and FYNNEI. V shed 7 bases, J shed 6 bases, and the junction held 6 bases outside the gene matches. The chain's CDR3 is CASMTGGAGEQYF. As DNA, the CDR3 is TGTGCCAGCATGACAGGGGGCGCGGGCGAGCAGTACTTC.

CDR3 nucleotide sequence: TGCAGCGTTGAAGGGGACAGGGGCGGCTATGGCTACACCTTC. Its protein is CSVEGDRGGYGYTF. V usage is TRBV29-1 and J usage is TRBJ1-2; TRBD1 matches at 10 bases. The junction had 3 bases not matched to a gene; V was cut back by 1 base and J by 4 bases. The CDR3 runs to 14 residues. Per the germline V gene, CDR1 is SQVTM and CDR2 is ANQGSEA.

The chain employs TRBV29-1 and TRBJ2-1; D ambiguous. Germline values: CDR1 SQVTM, CDR2 ANQGSEA. V lost 3 bases and J 9 bases, leaving 18 bases between the germline ends. CDR3 length: 14 residues. DNA of the CDR3: TGCAGCGTTGAGGCCCCTCTGGAGACTGGTGAGCAGTTCTTC. It yields the protein CSVEAPLETGEQFF.

V gene TRBV2 combines with J gene TRBJ1-2; D unclear. Deletions cut 3 bases from V and 5 bases from J, with 10 bases between. CDR1 is SNHLY, CDR2 FYNNEI, per germline. CDR3 length: 13 residues. CDR3 nucleotide sequence: TGTGCCAGCAGTGAGGGCAGGAATTATGGCTACACCTTC. Encoded protein: CASSEGRNYGYTF.

The V call is TRBV6-5, the J call TRBJ1-3; no firm D call. V gave up 5 bases and J gave up 0 bases, with 11 bases separating them. The CDR3 contains 15 residues. Germline-derived CDR1 and CDR2 are MNHEY and SVGAGI. The CDR3 reads CASSRGYSSGNTIYF. CDR3 in DNA: TGTGCCAGCAGTCGGGGATACAGCTCTGGAAACACCATATATTTT.

The rearrangement uses TRBV6-4 and TRBJ2-3; 9 bases align to TRBD2. Losses at the gene ends were 0 bases for V and 6 bases for J; bases not matched to a gene: 16. CDR1 and CDR2 (germline): MRHNA, SNTAGT. The CDR3 consists of 19 residues. CDR3 residues: CASSDSSSGTHKGVDTQYF. In DNA form, the CDR3 reads TGTGCCAGCAGTGACTCGTCTAGCGGGACCCATAAGGGTGTCGATACGCAGTATTTT.

The CDR3 spells CASSQDLALQYF. Here the CDR3 DNA reads TGCGCCAGCAGCCAAGATCTAGCCCTCCAGTACTTC. The J gene is TRBJ2-5, the V gene TRBV4-1; a possible D gene is TRBD2 (5 bases). V was cut by 0 bases and J by 10 bases, with 9 bases left in between. The CDR3 is 12 amino acids. Germline loops: CDR1 MGHRA, CDR2 YSYEKL.

The chain joins TRBV18 to TRBJ1-1; D unclear. The CDR3 spans 14 residues. Germline V CDR1 and CDR2: KGHSH, LQKENI. V lost 2 bases to trimming and J lost 7 bases, with 14 bases between them. The CDR3 reads CASSPAFTGGEAFF. The CDR3 nucleotides read TGTGCCAGCTCACCAGCCTTCACCGGAGGTGAAGCTTTCTTT.

The V gene is TRBV5-1, the J gene TRBJ2-1, with 8 bases aligning to TRBD2. The trim removed 3 bases at V and 6 bases at J, leaving 11 bases unmatched. The germline gives CDR1 SGHRS, CDR2 YFSETQ. The CDR3 sequence is 16 residues long. CDR3 sequence: CASSSLTGGPFNEQFF. For the CDR3, the DNA is TGCGCCAGCAGCTCCCTGACGGGAGGGCCCTTCAATGAGCAGTTCTTC.

The genes are TRBV29-1 and TRBJ1-2; D may be TRBD1 (6 bases). From germline, CDR1 is SQVTM and CDR2 ANQGSEA. Trimming took off 6 bases at V and 4 bases at J, with 15 bases between the two ends. This CDR3 is built from 13 residues. The DNA for the CDR3 is TGCAGCGTCCAGGGGAATGCCCTCTATGGCTACACCTTC. This translates into CSVQGNALYGYTF.

The chain recombines TRBV2 with TRBJ2-3, with TRBD1 matching 9 bases. The CDR3 spans 16 residues. CDR1 is SNHLY and CDR2 is FYNNEI in the germline V gene. V shed 6 bases, J shed 0 bases, and the junction held 7 bases outside the gene matches. The chain's CDR3 is CASSAPGQGSTDTQYF. The CDR3 DNA reads TGTGCCAGCAGCGCACCGGGACAGGGAAGCACAGATACGCAGTATTTT.

This chain connects TRBV2 to TRBJ2-7, with 9 bases aligning to TRBD1. This CDR3 has 12 residues. Germline CDR1 is SNHLY and CDR2 is FYNNEI. The J segment lost 3 bases and the V segment lost 6 bases, leaving 0 bases of the junction unmatched. DNA of the CDR3: TGTGCCAGCAGGGACAGGGGCTACGAGCAGTACTTC. Amino acids: CASRDRGYEQYF.

V and J are TRBV7-9 and TRBJ2-5; 9 positions agree with TRBD2. The germline gives CDR1 SEHNR, CDR2 FQNEAQ (reference sequence). The CDR3 runs 15 residues. The V segment lost 4 bases and the J segment 1 base; nucleotides outside the gene matches: 4. As DNA, the CDR3 is TGTGCCAGCAGCTCCCGACTAGCGGCCCAAGAGACCCAGTACTTC. Translating gives CASSSRLAAQETQYF.